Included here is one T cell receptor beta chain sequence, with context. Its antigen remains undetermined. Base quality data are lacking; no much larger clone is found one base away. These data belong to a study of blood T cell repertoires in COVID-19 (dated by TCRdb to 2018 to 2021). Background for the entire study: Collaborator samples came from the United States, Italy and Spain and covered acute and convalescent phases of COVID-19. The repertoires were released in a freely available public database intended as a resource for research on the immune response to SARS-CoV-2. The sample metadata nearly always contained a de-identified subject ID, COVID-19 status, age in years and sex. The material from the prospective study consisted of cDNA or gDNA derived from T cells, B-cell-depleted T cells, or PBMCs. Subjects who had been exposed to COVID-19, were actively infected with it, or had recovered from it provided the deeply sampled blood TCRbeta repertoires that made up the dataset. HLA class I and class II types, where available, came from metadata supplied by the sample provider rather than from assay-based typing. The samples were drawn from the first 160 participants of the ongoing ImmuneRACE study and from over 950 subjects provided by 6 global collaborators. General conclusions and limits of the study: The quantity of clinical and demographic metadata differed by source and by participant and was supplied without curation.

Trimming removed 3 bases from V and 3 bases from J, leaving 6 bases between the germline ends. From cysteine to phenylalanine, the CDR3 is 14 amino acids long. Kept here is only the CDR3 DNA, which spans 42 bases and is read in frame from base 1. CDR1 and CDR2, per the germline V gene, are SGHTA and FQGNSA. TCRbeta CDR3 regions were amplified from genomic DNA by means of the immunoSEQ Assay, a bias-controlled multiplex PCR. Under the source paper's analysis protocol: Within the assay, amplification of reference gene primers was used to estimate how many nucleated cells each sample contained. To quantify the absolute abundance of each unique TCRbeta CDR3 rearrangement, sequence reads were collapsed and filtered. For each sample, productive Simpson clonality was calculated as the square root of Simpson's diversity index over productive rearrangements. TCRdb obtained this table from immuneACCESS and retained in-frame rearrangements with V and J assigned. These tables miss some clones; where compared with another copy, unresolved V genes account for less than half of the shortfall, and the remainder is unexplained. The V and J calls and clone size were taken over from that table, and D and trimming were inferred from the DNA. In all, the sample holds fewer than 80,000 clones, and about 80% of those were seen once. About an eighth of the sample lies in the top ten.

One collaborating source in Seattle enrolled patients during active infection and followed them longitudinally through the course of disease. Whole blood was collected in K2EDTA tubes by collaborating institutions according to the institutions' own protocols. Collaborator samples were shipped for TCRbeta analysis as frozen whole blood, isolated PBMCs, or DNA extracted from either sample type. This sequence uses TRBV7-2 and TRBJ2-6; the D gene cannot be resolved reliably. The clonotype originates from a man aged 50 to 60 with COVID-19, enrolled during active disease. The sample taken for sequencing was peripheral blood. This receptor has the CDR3 CASSFSGGANVLTF. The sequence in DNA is TGTGCCAGCAGCTTCAGTGGTGGGGCCAACGTCCTGACTTTC. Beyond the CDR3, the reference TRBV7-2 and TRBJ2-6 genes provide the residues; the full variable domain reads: GAGVSQSPSNKVTEKGKDVELRCDPISGHTALYWYRQSLGQGLEFLIYFQGNSAPDKSGLPSDRFSAERTGGSVSTLTIQRTQQEDSAVYLCASSFSGGANVLTFGAGSRLTVL.